The present entry profiles one T cell receptor (beta chain) with its context. In its sample, this clonotype was seen a few times. What this receptor recognizes is not known. No base qualities exist here, and no much larger clone lies one base off it. The TCR beta CDR3 regions were amplified from RNA transcripts. The first round of RT-PCR for the TCR CDR3 was performed with the HTBI primer set and the Qiagen OneStep RT-PCR kit. A second multiplex PCR round built the libraries, followed by size selection and purification. The libraries were sequenced on an Illumina HiSeq2000 using paired-end 100 bp reads. The original pipeline was this. Raw data were processed with SOAPnuke, discarding reads with adapters, uncalled bases, mean Phred below 15, or no exact constant-primer or identifier match. COPE v1.2.5 was used to merge the high-quality paired reads, and each unique nucleotide sequence was defined as a clonotype. Clonotypes were aligned to IMGT TRBV, TRBD and TRBJ reference segments using MiTCR v1.1. The analysis included only V-J combinations with a frequency above 0.0001, which together covered 99% to 99.2% of the repertoires. The TCS score was defined as F50 (clonal expansion) divided by E x V (chaos), with BLOSUM62-based TCRdist calculated between CDR3 peptides within each V-J. Welch's t-statistics and random forest reduced around 520 V-J features to 13, which were used in a naive Bayes classifier (R e1071). TCRdb trimmed public reads at Q25 via fastp, called clones via MiXCR and kept in-frame beta chains. Rows with a matching CDR3 protein are joined into one entry that keeps the most common DNA and genes. The V and J calls were not made by the authors but by TCRdb's processing. Within this sample are about 500,000 distinct CDR3 sequences, with around 14% of them counted one time only. The ten most abundant clones make up around 17% of the sample.

Its CDR3 holds 15 amino acids, cysteine through phenylalanine. CDR3 DNA is the only sequence kept; it has 45 bases, read in frame from the first base. The germline ends are 17 bases apart after V is trimmed by 5 bases and J by 1 base. Via the germline V gene (reference sequence), CDR1 is GTSNPN and CDR2 SVGIG. Stable Graves' hyperthyroidism was defined as the absence of progression to ophthalmopathy over 18 months of follow-up. Hyperthyroidism patients were newly diagnosed, had a disease duration of under 2 months, and were aged 18 to 65 years. Any patient with an uncontrolled infection, another autoimmune disease, pregnancy or lactation was excluded. Diagnoses were established on the basis of clinical symptoms, serum thyroxine and TRAb, thyroid ultrasound, and orbital computed tomography. PBMCs were separated from roughly 9.3 ml of fresh peripheral blood using Ficoll-Paque density gradient centrifugation. Total RNA was extracted using Trizol reagent, and RNA quality was assessed on an Agilent 2100 Bioanalyzer.

This entry is derived from a study of T cells in Graves' hyperthyroidism and ophthalmopathy (dated by TCRdb to between 2017 and 2020). A note on the overall study: Peripheral blood was sampled at the time of initial diagnosis, prior to any treatment. Once sampling was done, hyperthyroidism patients were given methimazole at a starting dose of 30 mg daily, whereas ophthalmopathy patients were given high-dose intravenous methylprednisolone. The paper reports TCR Vbeta CDR3 sequencing of approximately 140 peripheral blood samples: 43 ophthalmopathy, 70 to 85 hyperthyroidism and roughly 17 progressor patients. Prospective prediction of ophthalmopathy was tested in an independent validation cohort of 18 hyperthyroidism patients and 17 patients who later progressed to ophthalmopathy. The 90 or so discovery patients were randomly split 7:3 into training and test sets. To identify distinguishing TCR V-J signatures, a discovery cohort of some 100 patients was used, comprising 40 to 45 with Graves' ophthalmopathy and 57 with stable Graves' hyperthyroidism. In about 6 Graves' hyperthyroidism patients, the study also compared T-cell repertoires from thyroid tissue with T-cell repertoires from blood.

Overall study outcomes, separate from this receptor: In validation, the model predicted progression to ophthalmopathy a median of 6.5 months before onset, with around 70% sensitivity and roughly 72% specificity. Most expanded thyroid clonotypes (frequency above 0.001) were also found in blood, which suggests that blood repertoires may mirror thyroid immune responses. A model built on a 13 V-J signature distinguished ophthalmopathy from stable hyperthyroidism, reaching roughly 88% sensitivity and 81.08% specificity in cross-validation and 80%/75% in testing. Sample size was not statistically predetermined, and investigators were not blinded to group allocation.

The chain joins TRBV30 to TRBJ1-1; the D region possibly corresponds to TRBD1 (5 bases align). The sequence came from a woman under 30 with Graves' hyperthyroidism. Sequences were obtained from blood. CDR3 region: CAWEGRVSGNTEAFF. The sequence in DNA is TGTGCCTGGGAGGGGCGGGTTTCTGGGAACACTGAAGCTTTCTTT.